This T cell receptor (beta chain) came from a study of blood T cell repertoires in COVID-19. Data came from immunoSEQ multiplex PCR; TCRdb stores just in-frame clones and leaves some out. Found here are 130,000 to 150,000 clones, around four fifths of them singletons; the top ten hold under 3%. CDR1 and CDR2 (germline): SGHNT, YENEEA. The V end was cut by 5 bases, the J end by 2 bases, with 9 bases between. The CDR3 length is 13 residues. The rearrangement uses TRBV11-3 and TRBJ1-2; tentatively, D is TRBD1 (6 bases). The receptor was isolated from a middle-aged woman with active or convalescent COVID-19. Sequences were obtained from peripheral blood. The CDR3 DNA follows: TGTGCCAGCAGCAAACAGGGAAACTATGGCTACACCTTC. Protein sequence: CASSKQGNYGYTF.